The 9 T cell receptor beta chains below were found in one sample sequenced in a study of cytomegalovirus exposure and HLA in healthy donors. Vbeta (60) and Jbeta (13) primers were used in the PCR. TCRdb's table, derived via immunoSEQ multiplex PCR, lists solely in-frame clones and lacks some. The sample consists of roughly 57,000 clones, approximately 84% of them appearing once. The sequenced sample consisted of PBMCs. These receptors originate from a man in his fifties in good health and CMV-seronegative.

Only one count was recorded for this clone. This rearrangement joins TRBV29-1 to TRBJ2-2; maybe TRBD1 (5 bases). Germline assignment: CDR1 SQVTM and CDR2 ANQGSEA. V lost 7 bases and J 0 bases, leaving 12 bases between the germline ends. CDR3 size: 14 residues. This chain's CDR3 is CSARVGANTGELFF. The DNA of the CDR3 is TGCAGCGCAAGAGTAGGGGCGAACACCGGGGAGCTGTTTTTT.

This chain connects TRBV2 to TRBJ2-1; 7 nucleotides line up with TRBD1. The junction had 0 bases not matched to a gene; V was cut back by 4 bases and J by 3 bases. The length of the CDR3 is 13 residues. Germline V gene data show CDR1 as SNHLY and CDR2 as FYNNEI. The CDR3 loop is CASSGQGYNEQFF. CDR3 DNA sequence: TGTGCCAGCAGTGGACAGGGCTACAATGAGCAGTTCTTC.

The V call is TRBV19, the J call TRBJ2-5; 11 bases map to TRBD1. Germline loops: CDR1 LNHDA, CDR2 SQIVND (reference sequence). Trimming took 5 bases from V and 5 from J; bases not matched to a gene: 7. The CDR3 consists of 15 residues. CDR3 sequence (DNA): TGTGCCAGTAGTCCCCGGACAGGGGGCGGGGAGACCCAGTACTTC. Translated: CASSPRTGGGETQYF. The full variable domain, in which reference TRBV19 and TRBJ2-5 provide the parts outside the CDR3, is DGGITQSPKYLFRKEGQNVTLSCEQNLNHDAMYWYRQDPGQGLRLIYYSQIVNDFQKGDIAEGYSVSREKKESFPLTVTSAQKNPTAFYLCASSPRTGGGETQYFGPGTRLLVL.

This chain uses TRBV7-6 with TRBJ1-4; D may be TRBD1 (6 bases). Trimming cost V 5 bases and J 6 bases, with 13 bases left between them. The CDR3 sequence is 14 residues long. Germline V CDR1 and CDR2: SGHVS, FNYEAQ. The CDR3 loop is CASSPRDNYEKLFF. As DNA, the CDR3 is TGTGCCAGCAGCCCCCGGGACAACTATGAAAAACTGTTTTTT. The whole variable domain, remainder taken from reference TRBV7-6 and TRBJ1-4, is GAGVSQSPRYKVTKRGQDVALRCDPISGHVSLYWYRQALGQGPEFLTYFNYEAQQDKSGLPNDRFSAERPEGSISTLTIQRTEQRDSAMYRCASSPRDNYEKLFFGSGTQLSVL.

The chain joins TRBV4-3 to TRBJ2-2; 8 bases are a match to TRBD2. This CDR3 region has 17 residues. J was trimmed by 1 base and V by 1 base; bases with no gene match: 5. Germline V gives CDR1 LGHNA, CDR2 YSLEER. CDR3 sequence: CASSQGGSGVNTGELFF. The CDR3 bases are TGCGCCAGCAGCCAAGGGGGTAGCGGGGTGAACACCGGGGAGCTGTTTTTT.

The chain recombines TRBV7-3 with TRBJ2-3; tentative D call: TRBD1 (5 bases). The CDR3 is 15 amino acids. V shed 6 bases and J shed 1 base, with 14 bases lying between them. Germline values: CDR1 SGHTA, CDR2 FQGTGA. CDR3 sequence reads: CASRSTGAGTDTQYF. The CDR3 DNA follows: TGTGCCAGCAGGTCCACAGGAGCTGGCACAGATACGCAGTATTTT.

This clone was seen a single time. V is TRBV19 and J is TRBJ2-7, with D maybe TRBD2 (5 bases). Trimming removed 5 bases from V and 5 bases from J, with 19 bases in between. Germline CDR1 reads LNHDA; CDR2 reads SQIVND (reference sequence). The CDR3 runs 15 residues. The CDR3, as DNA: TGTGCCAGTAGTTCTTGGACGGGAACTTCCGACGAGCAGTACTTC. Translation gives CASSSWTGTSDEQYF. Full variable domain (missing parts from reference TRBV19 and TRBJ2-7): DGGITQSPKYLFRKEGQNVTLSCEQNLNHDAMYWYRQDPGQGLRLIYYSQIVNDFQKGDIAEGYSVSREKKESFPLTVTSAQKNPTAFYLCASSSWTGTSDEQYFGPGTRLTVT.

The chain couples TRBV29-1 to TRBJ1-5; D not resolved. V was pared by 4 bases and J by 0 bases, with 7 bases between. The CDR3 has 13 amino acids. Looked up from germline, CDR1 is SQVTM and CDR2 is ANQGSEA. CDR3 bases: TGCAGCGTTGCTACAGATAGCAATCAGCCCCAGCATTTT. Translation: CSVATDSNQPQHF.

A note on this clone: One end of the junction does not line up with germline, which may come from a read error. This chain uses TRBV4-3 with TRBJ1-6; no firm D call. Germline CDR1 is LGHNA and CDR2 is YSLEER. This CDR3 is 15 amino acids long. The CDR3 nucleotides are TGCGCCAGCAGCCAAGACAACTCCGATAATTCACCCCTCCACTTT. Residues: CASSQDNSDNSPLHF.